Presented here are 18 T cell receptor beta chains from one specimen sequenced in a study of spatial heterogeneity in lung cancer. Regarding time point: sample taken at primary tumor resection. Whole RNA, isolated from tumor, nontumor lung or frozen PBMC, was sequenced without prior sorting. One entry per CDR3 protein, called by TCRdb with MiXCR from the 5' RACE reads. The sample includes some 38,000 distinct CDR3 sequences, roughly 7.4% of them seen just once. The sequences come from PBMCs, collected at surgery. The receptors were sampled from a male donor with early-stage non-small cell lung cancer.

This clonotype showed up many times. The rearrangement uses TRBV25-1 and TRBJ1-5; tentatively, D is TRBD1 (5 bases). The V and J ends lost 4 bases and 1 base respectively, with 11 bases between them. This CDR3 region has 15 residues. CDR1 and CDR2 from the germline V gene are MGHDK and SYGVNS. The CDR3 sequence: CASSGGSGSNQPQHF. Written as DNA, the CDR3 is TGTGCCAGCAGTGGGGGGTCCGGGAGCAATCAGCCCCAGCATTTT.

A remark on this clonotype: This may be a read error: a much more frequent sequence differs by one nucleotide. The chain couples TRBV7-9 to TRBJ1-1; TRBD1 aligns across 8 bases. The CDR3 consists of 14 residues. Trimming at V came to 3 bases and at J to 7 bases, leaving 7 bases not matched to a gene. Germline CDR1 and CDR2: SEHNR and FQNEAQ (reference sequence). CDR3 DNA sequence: TGTGCCAGCAGCTTTGTGCAGGGGGCGGTTGAAGCTTTCTTT. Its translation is CASSFVQGAVEAFF.

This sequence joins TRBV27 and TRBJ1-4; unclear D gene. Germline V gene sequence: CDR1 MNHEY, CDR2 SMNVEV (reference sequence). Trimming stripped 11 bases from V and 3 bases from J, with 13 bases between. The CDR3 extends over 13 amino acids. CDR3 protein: CAPHYKANEKLFF. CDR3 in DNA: TGTGCCCCCCATTATAAGGCTAATGAAAAACTGTTTTTT.

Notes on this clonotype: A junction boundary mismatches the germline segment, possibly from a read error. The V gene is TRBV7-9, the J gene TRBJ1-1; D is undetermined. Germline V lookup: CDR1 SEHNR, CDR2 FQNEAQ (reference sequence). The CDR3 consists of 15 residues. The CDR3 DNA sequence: TGTGCCAGCAGCTTAGTACCAGGACTATACACTGAAGCTCTCTTT. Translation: CASSLVPGLYTEALF.

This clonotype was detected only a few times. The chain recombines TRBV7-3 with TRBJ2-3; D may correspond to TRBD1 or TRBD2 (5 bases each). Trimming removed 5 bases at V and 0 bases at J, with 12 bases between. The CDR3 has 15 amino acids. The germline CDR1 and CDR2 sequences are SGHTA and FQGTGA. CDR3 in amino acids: CASSPPGASTDTQYF. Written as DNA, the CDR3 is TGTGCCAGCAGCCCCCCCGGGGCTAGCACAGATACGCAGTATTTT.

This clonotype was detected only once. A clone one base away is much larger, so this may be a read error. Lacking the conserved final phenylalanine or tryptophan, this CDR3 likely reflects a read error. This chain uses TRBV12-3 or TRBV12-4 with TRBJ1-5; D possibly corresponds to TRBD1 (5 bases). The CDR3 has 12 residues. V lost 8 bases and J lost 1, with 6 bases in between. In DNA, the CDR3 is TGTGCCAGCGGGGGAAGCAATCAGCCCCAGCATTCT. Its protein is CASGGSNQPQHS.

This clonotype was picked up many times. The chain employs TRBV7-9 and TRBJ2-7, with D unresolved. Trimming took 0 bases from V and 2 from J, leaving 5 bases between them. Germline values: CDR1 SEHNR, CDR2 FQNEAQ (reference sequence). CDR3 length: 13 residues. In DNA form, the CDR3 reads TGTGCCAGCAGCTTAGCCGGAGCCTACGAGCAGTACGTC. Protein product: CASSLAGAYEQYV.

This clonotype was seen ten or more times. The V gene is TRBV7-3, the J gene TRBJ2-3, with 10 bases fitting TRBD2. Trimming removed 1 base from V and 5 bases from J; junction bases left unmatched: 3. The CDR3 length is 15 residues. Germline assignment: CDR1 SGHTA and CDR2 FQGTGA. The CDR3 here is CASSLKSSGRDTQYF. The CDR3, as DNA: TGTGCCAGCAGCTTAAAGTCTAGCGGGAGAGATACGCAGTATTTT. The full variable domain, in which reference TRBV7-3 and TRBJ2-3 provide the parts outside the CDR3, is GAGVSQTPSNKVTEKGKYVELRCDPISGHTALYWYRQSLGQGPEFLIYFQGTGAADDSGLPNDRFFAVRPEGSVSTLKIQRTERGDSAVYLCASSLKSSGRDTQYFGPGTRLTVL.

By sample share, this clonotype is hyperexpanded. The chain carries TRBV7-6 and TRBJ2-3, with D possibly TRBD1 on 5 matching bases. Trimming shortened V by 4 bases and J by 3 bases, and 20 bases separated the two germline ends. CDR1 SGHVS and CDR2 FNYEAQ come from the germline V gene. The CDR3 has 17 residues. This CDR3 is CASSSGQSYVHTDTQYF. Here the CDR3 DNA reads TGTGCCAGCAGCTCCGGACAATCCTACGTGCATACAGATACGCAGTATTTT.

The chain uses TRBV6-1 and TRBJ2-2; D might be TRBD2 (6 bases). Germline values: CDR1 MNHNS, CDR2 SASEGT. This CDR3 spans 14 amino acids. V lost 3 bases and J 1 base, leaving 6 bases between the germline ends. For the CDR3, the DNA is TGTGCCAGCAGTGAGCGGGAGAACACCGGGGAGCTGTTTTTT. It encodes CASSERENTGELFF.

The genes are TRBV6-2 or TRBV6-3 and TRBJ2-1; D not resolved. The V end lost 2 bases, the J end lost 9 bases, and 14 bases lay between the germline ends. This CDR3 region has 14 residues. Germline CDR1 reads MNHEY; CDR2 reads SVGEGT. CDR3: CASSYNARVGEQFF. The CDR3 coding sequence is TGTGCCAGCAGTTACAACGCCAGAGTAGGTGAGCAGTTCTTC.

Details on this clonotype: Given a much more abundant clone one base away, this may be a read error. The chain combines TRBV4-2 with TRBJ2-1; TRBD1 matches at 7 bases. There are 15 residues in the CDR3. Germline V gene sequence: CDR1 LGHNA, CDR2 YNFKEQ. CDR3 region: CASCQEGTVFHEQFF. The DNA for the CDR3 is TGTGCCAGCTGCCAAGAAGGGACAGTATTCCATGAGCAGTTCTTC.

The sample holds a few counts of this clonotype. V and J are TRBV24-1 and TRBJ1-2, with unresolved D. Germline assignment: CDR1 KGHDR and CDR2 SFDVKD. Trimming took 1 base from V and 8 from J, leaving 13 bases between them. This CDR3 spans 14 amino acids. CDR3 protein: CATSDFYESEGYTF. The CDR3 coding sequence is TGTGCCACCAGTGATTTTTATGAGTCAGAAGGCTACACCTTC.

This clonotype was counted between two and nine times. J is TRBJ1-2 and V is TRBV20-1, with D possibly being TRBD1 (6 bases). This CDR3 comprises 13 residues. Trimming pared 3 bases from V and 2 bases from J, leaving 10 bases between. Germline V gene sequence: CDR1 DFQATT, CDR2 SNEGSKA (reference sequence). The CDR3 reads CSASGGMNYGYTF. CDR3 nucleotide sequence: TGCAGTGCTAGTGGGGGCATGAACTATGGCTACACCTTC.

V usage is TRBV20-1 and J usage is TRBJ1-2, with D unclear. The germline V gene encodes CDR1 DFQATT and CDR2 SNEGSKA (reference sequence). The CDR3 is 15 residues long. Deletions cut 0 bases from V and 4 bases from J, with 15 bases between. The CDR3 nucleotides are TGCAGTGCTAGAGATCCGGCCGGGGAGATCTATGGCTACACCTTC. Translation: CSARDPAGEIYGYTF.

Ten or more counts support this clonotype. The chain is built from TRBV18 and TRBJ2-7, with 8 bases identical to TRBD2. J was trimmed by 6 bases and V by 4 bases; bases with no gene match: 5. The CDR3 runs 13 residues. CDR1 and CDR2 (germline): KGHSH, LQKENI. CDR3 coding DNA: TGTGCCAGCTCACAACGGGGGGGCGGCGAGCAGTACGTC. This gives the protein CASSQRGGGEQYV.

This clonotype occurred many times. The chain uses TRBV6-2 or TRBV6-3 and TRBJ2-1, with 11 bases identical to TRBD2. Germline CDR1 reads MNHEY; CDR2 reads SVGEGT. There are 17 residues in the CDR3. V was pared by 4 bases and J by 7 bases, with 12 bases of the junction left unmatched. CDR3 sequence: CASSSFGGLAEGNEQFF. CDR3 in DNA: TGTGCCAGCAGTTCGTTTGGGGGACTAGCGGAAGGTAATGAGCAGTTCTTC.

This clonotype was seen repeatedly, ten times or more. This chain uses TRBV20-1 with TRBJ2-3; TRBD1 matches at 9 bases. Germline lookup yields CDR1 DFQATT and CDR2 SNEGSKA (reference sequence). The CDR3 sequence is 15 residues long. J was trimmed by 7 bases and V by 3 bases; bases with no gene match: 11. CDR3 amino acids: CSASRGTGLPNTQYF. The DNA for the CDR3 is TGCAGTGCTAGTCGTGGGACAGGGCTTCCAAATACGCAGTATTTT.